This TCR beta chain comes out of a study of shared clonotypes between healthy human individuals. Sequencing used immunoSEQ multiplex PCR; TCRdb keeps in-frame clones, though not all of them. The table records 600,000 to 750,000 clones, 60% to 80% of them present only once. Nashville, Tennessee was home to all donors, who were Caucasian adults. Trimming removed 7 bases at V and 4 bases at J, with 15 bases between. The CDR3 runs to 14 residues. Per the germline V gene, CDR1 is SNHLY and CDR2 is FYNNEI. The V gene is TRBV2, the J gene TRBJ2-3; no firm D call. Sequences were obtained from memory CD4+ T cells sorted from blood. The subset is: CD45RA-negative fraction. The receptor was isolated from a woman between 25 and 40 years old in good health. The CDR3 here is CASKPSETSDTQYF. In DNA form, the CDR3 reads TGTGCCAGCAAGCCCTCGGAGACCTCAGATACGCAGTATTTT.